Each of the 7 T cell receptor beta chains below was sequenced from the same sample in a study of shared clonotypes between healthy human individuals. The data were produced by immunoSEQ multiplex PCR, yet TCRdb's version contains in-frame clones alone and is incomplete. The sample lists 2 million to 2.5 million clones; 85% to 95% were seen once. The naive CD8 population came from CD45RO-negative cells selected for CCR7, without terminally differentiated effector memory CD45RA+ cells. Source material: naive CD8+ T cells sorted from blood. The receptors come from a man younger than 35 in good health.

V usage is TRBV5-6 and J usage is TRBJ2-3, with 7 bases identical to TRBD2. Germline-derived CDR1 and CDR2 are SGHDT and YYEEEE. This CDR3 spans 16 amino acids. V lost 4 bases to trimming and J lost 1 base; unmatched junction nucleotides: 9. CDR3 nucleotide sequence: TGTGCCAGCAGCGTTGGACTAGTTGGGGGCACAGATACGCAGTATTTT. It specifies CASSVGLVGGTDTQYF.

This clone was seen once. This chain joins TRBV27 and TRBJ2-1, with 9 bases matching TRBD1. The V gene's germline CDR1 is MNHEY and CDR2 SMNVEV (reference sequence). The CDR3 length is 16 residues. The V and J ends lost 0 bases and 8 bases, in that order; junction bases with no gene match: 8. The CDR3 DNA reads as TGTGCCAGCAGTTTATCGGCGGGGACAGGGAACGATGAGCAGTTCTTC. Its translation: CASSLSAGTGNDEQFF.

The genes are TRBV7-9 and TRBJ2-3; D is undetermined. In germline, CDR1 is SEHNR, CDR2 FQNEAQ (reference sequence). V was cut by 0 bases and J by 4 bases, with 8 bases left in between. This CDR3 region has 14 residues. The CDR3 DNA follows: TGTGCCAGCAGCTTAGCTTCCCTGGCAGATACGCAGTATTTT. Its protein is CASSLASLADTQYF.

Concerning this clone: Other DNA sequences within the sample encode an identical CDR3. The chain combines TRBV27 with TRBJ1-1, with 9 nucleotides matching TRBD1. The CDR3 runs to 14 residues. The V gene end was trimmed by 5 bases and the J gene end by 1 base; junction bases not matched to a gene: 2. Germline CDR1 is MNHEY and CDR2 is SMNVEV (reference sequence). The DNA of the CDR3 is TGTGCCAGCAGTGTGACAGGGGGGAACACTGAAGCTTTCTTT. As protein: CASSVTGGNTEAFF.

The CDR3 region has the DNA TGTGCCAGCAGTGCGGGAGGACGCACAGATACGCAGTATTTT. This encodes CASSAGGRTDTQYF. The chain combines TRBV7-9 with TRBJ2-3, with TRBD2 matching 8 bases. Germline CDR1 SEHNR, CDR2 FQNEAQ (reference sequence). The length of the CDR3 is 14 residues. V lost 6 bases to trimming and J lost 1 base; unmatched junction nucleotides: 3.

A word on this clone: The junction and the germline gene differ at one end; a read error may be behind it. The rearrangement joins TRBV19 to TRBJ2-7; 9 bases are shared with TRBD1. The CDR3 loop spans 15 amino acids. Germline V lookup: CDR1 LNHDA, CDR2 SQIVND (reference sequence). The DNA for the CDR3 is TGCGCCAGTAGTTTCTCCGGGACAGGGTCAGGCGAGCAGTACTTC. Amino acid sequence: CASSFSGTGSGEQYF.

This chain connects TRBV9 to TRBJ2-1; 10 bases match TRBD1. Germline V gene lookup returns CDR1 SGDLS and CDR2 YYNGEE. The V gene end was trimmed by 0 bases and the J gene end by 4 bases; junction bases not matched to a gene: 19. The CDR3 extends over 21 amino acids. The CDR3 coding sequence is TGTGCCAGCAGCGTAGCTATGCCGGGACAGGGGACTTCCTCCGATTACAATGAGCAGTTCTTC. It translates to CASSVAMPGQGTSSDYNEQFF.